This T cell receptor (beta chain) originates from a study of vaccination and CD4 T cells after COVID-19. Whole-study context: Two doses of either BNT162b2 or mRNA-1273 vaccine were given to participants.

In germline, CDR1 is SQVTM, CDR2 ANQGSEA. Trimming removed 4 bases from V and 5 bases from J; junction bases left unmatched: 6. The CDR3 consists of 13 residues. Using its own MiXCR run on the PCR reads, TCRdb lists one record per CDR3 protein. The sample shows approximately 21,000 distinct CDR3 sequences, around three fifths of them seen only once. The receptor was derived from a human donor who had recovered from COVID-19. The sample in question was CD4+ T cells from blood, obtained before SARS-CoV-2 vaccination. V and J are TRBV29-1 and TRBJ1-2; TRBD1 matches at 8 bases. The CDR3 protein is CSVVQGAGYGYTF. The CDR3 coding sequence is TGCAGCGTTGTTCAGGGGGCAGGGTATGGCTACACCTTC.